Listed below are T cell receptor beta chains from one sample, sequenced in a study of sequential checkpoint blockade in melanoma. This table comes from immunoSEQ multiplex PCR, and its TCRdb copy is limited to in-frame clones, with some not included. This table holds around 18,000 clones, 60% to 80% found once. The input for sequencing was CD8+ T cells sorted from blood (inferred from file names), taken from a patient given nivolumab and ipilimumab in sequence. These receptors all stem from a human donor with melanoma. Both conserved end residues are part of each CDR3. D genes are given only for firm matches. Clone size appears in some rows only: once, few, many, or a class for an expanded clone.

d_call	v_call	j_call	clone_size	cdr3_aa	cdr3_nt
-	TRBV5-4	TRBJ1-4	-	CASSLGGQTPNEKLFF	TGTGCCAGCAGCTTGGGAGGACAGACCCCGAATGAAAAACTGTTTTTT
TRBD1	TRBV7-9	TRBJ1-3	-	CASSPSQGANGNTIYF	TGTGCCAGCAGCCCCTCTCAGGGGGCGAATGGAAACACCATATATTTT
-	TRBV4-1	TRBJ1-4	-	CASSQTGTSNEKLFF	TGCGCCAGCAGCCAAACCGGGACAAGCAATGAAAAACTGTTTTTT
-	TRBV12-1	TRBJ2-5	few	CASSSGLYF	TGTGCCAGCAGCTCGGGACTTTACTTC
TRBD2	TRBV7-9	TRBJ2-7	-	CASNLGLAGDYEQYF	TGTGCCAGCAACCTAGGGCTAGCGGGAGACTACGAGCAGTACTTC
TRBD2	TRBV6-1	TRBJ2-1	-	CASTSGGGGDEQFF	TGTGCCAGCACCTCAGGCGGTGGGGGGGATGAGCAGTTCTTC
-	TRBV6-1	TRBJ2-5	few	CASTRQVQETQYF	TGTGCCAGCACCAGACAGGTACAAGAGACCCAGTACTTC
-	TRBV7-9	TRBJ2-7	few	CASSLAEGLGPDEQYF	TGTGCCAGCAGCTTAGCGGAGGGGTTGGGTCCCGACGAGCAGTACTTC
TRBD2	TRBV10-2	TRBJ2-1	-	CASKSGGEGQFF	TGCGCCAGCAAGTCCGGCGGGGAGGGGCAGTTCTTC
-	TRBV5-4	TRBJ1-2	-	CASSSTTDYGYTF	TGTGCCAGCAGCTCGACAACGGACTATGGCTACACCTTC
-	TRBV30	TRBJ1-1	-	CAWNGGATEAFF	TGTGCCTGGAACGGGGGGGCCACTGAAGCTTTCTTT
-	TRBV7-9	TRBJ2-3	-	CASSVVGTPMKYF	TGTGCCAGCAGCGTTGTGGGCACCCCGATGAAGTATTTT
-	TRBV5-1	TRBJ2-1	-	CASSPEVPEQFF	TGCGCCAGCAGCCCGGAGGTCCCGGAGCAGTTCTTC
-	TRBV27	TRBJ1-5	-	CASSRGNGQPQHF	TGTGCCAGCAGTCGGGGGAACGGTCAGCCCCAGCATTTT
TRBD1	TRBV27	TRBJ2-3	-	CASSWGTGSTDTQYF	TGTGCCAGCAGTTGGGGGACAGGGTCAACAGATACGCAGTATTTT
-	TRBV5-3	TRBJ2-7	large	CARSYIWLSGHKSTYEQYF	TGTGCCAGAAGTTATATCTGGCTCTCAGGTCACAAATCTACCTACGAGCAGTACTTC
-	TRBV4-1	TRBJ1-6	-	CASSQGQNNSPLHF	TGCGCCAGCAGCCAAGGACAGAATAATTCACCCCTCCACTTT
-	TRBV19	TRBJ2-1	few	CASSRGLYNEQFF	TGTGCCAGTAGTAGGGGGCTCTACAATGAGCAGTTCTTC
-	TRBV19	TRBJ2-4	few	CASSIGGLDIQYF	TGTGCCAGTAGTATAGGGGGCCTGGACATTCAGTACTTC
-	TRBV6-1	TRBJ1-1	-	CASSESIESGEAFF	TGTGCCAGCAGTGAAAGTATTGAGTCGGGTGAAGCTTTCTTT